The 5 T cell receptor beta chains below come from one sample, sequenced in a study of vaccination effects on CD4 cells after COVID-19. No antigen has been identified for these receptors. TCRdb's copy holds only in-frame clones and misses some; the assay was immunoSEQ multiplex PCR. The sample holds 25,000 to 30,000 clones, 70% to 75% seen once. Antigen-specific CD4+ T cell clonotypes were called by their expansion after viral peptide-pool culture in ViraFEST. Isolating CD4+ T cells followed more than eight days of culture. Participants were given two doses of BNT162b2 or mRNA-1273 vaccine. The material sequenced was CD4+ T cells from PBMCs cultured with HCoV-NL63 spike peptides, taken after COVID-19 vaccination. The receptors here all came from a human donor who received a COVID-19 vaccine.

The gene calls are TRBV4-1 and TRBJ1-2; D gene ambiguous. V dropped 0 bases and J dropped 5 bases, with 7 bases sitting between them. From germline, CDR1 is MGHRA and CDR2 YSYEKL. This CDR3 comprises 13 residues. CDR3 sequence: CASSQEPDYGYTF. Written as DNA, the CDR3 is TGCGCCAGCAGCCAAGAGCCAGATTATGGCTACACCTTC.

The V call is TRBV6-5, the J call TRBJ1-3, with D uncertain. The CDR3 consists of 15 residues. V lost 5 bases, J lost 0 bases, and 11 bases lay in between. Germline V lookup: CDR1 MNHEY, CDR2 SVGAGI. CDR3 in amino acids: CASSRGPSSGNTIYF. Written as DNA, the CDR3 is TGTGCCAGCAGTCGTGGACCGTCCTCTGGAAACACCATATATTTT.

The chain uses TRBV5-1 and TRBJ1-2, with D uncertain. The CDR3 consists of 16 residues. Germline CDR1 and CDR2: SGHRS and YFSETQ. The ends were cut back, 5 bases at V and 3 bases at J, with 20 bases in the middle. In DNA, the CDR3 is TGCGCCAGCAGAAGGAGCGGTAATTGGGAAGACTATGGCTACACCTTC. This codes for CASRRSGNWEDYGYTF. The full variable domain, in which reference TRBV5-1 and TRBJ1-2 provide the parts outside the CDR3, is KAGVTQTPRYLIKTRGQQVTLSCSPISGHRSVSWYQQTPGQGLQFLFEYFSETQRNKGNFPGRFSGRQFSNSRSEMNVSTLELGDSALYLCASRRSGNWEDYGYTFGSGTRLTVV.

As for this clone: A read error may account for a junction end that differs from germline. The rearrangement joins TRBV29-1 to TRBJ2-7; the D gene could be TRBD1 or TRBD2 (5 bases each). The CDR3 loop spans 14 amino acids. Germline V lookup: CDR1 SQVTM, CDR2 ANQGSEA. The CDR3 coding sequence is TGCAGCGTTGAAGGAAACGGAAATACTGGGGGTCGGCACTTC. It encodes CSVEGNGNTGGRHF.

The chain employs TRBV11-3 and TRBJ2-6, with 8 positions matching TRBD1. J was trimmed by 0 bases and V by 5 bases; bases with no gene match: 6. Per germline, CDR1 SGHNT and CDR2 YENEEA. CDR3 length: 17 residues. CDR3 bases: TGTGCCAGCAGCGCCGGGACAGGACACTCTGGGGCCAACGTCCTGACTTTC. Translation: CASSAGTGHSGANVLTF.